Listed here are 27 T cell receptor beta chains from one sample, sequenced in a study of early T cells in non-severe SARS-CoV-2 infection. TCRdb reprocessed the 5' RACE reads via MiXCR and lists one record per CDR3 protein. The data show about 49,000 distinct CDR3 sequences, 9% to 15% seen once. This specimen consisted of whole blood, obtained at baseline. The receptors derive from an adult who was a healthcare worker with PCR-confirmed SARS-CoV-2 infection or an uninfected control (not recorded which).

This clonotype was seen a few times. V is TRBV2 and J is TRBJ2-7; the D is unclear. The CDR3 is 12 residues long. CDR1 is SNHLY, CDR2 FYNNEI, per germline. The V and J ends lost 8 bases and 0 bases respectively, with 8 bases between them. CDR3 bases: TGTGCCAGCTTCCAGGTCTCCTACGAGCAGTACTTC. This encodes CASFQVSYEQYF.

This clonotype appeared many times. The chain uses TRBV2 and TRBJ2-6, with D perhaps matching TRBD2 (6 bases). This CDR3 spans 18 amino acids. Trimming left V 2 bases short and J 0 bases short, with 14 bases between. The germline V gene has CDR1 SNHLY and CDR2 FYNNEI. CDR3 nucleotides: TGTGCCAGCAGTGAACTGGCGGGGACCCCCTCTGGGGCCAACGTCCTGACTTTC. This encodes CASSELAGTPSGANVLTF.

This clonotype has more than one count but fewer than ten. The J gene is TRBJ2-2, the V gene TRBV6-2 or TRBV6-3, with 9 bases that match TRBD1. This CDR3 region has 14 residues. V shed 6 bases, J shed 4 bases, and the junction held 3 bases outside the gene matches. Germline V gene sequence: CDR1 MNHEY, CDR2 SVGEGT. As DNA, the CDR3 is TGTGCCAGCAGCATACAGGGGGCCACCGGGGAGCTGTTTTTT. Encoded protein: CASSIQGATGELFF.

In this sample, this clonotype turned up many times. The V gene is TRBV20-1, the J gene TRBJ1-6, with 9 bases lining up with TRBD1. Trimming at V came to 2 bases and at J to 12 bases, leaving 8 bases not matched to a gene. CDR1 and CDR2 (germline): DFQATT, SNEGSKA (reference sequence). The CDR3 contains 14 residues. The CDR3 region has the DNA TGCAGTGCTAGACGTACAGGGGGCGAGGGACCCCTCCACTTT. It specifies CSARRTGGEGPLHF.

This clonotype occurred a few times. The gene calls are TRBV7-2 and TRBJ2-1; D not certain. The CDR3 sequence is 16 residues long. V lost 5 bases to trimming and J lost 3 bases, with 17 bases between them. Germline CDR1 and CDR2: SGHTA and FQGNSA. This CDR3 is CASSPSPSLGYNEQFF. The CDR3 DNA is TGTGCCAGCAGCCCTTCGCCGTCCTTGGGCTACAATGAGCAGTTCTTC. Together with reference TRBV7-2 and TRBJ2-1, the CDR3 gives the full variable domain: GAGVSQSPSNKVTEKGKDVELRCDPISGHTALYWYRQSLGQGLEFLIYFQGNSAPDKSGLPSDRFSAERTGGSVSTLTIQRTQQEDSAVYLCASSPSPSLGYNEQFFGPGTRLTVL.

At least ten counts were recorded for this clonotype. The rearrangement links TRBV12-3 or TRBV12-4 to TRBJ2-7; possibly TRBD1 or TRBD2 for D (6 bases each). The CDR3 sequence is 16 residues long. The V end was cut by 6 bases, the J end by 4 bases, with 22 bases between. CDR3 DNA: TGTGCCAGCAGACCCGGGGGCACGGGGTACTGGTACGAGCAGTACTTC. Translated, it gives CASRPGGTGYWYEQYF.

This clonotype turned up a few times. The rearrangement joins TRBV20-1 to TRBJ2-7; D remains ambiguous. This CDR3 region has 12 residues. V was clipped by 6 bases and J by 4 bases, with 13 bases between them. Germline CDR1 DFQATT, CDR2 SNEGSKA (reference sequence). The CDR3 protein is CSARHRHYEQYF. Here the CDR3 DNA reads TGCAGTGCCCGACATCGCCATTACGAGCAGTACTTC.

There are many counts of this clonotype. The gene calls are TRBV4-2 and TRBJ2-7; 10 nucleotides line up with TRBD2. Germline V CDR1 and CDR2: LGHNA, YNFKEQ. This CDR3 spans 17 amino acids. The J segment lost 2 bases and the V segment lost 1 base, leaving 8 bases of the junction unmatched. The CDR3 is CASSQGPLAGSAYEQYF. DNA of the CDR3: TGTGCCAGCAGCCAAGGTCCACTAGCGGGATCTGCCTACGAGCAGTACTTC.

There are many counts of this clonotype. This sequence joins TRBV19 and TRBJ2-6; the match to TRBD2 covers 10 bases. Germline CDR1 and CDR2: LNHDA and SQIVND (reference sequence). The CDR3 runs to 16 residues. V lost 6 bases, J lost 0 bases, and 2 bases stayed unmatched. The CDR3 spells CASSPSGSSGANVLTF. The DNA for the CDR3 is TGTGCCAGTAGCCCTAGCGGGAGCTCTGGGGCCAACGTCCTGACTTTC.

This clonotype was recorded many times. The V gene is TRBV20-1, the J gene TRBJ1-1; D not certain. The CDR3 length is 17 residues. The germline V and J ends were trimmed by 6 bases and 0 bases, with 23 bases remaining between them. The germline V gene encodes CDR1 DFQATT and CDR2 SNEGSKA (reference sequence). The CDR3 DNA is TGCAGTGCGAGGGCACAGACTTTTTCCGCGTTGAACACTGAAGCTTTCTTT. Its translation: CSARAQTFSALNTEAFF.

Ten or more counts support this clonotype. The chain carries TRBV7-8 and TRBJ1-3; unclear D gene. Germline CDR1 is SGHVS and CDR2 is FQNEAQ. The CDR3 runs to 15 residues. V was pared by 4 bases and J by 0 bases, with 10 bases between. CDR3 in DNA: TGTGCCAGCAGCTCCAGATCGGTCTCTGGAAACACCATATATTTT. Translation gives CASSSRSVSGNTIYF.

J is TRBJ2-4 and V is TRBV29-1, with D perhaps matching TRBD1 (5 bases). CDR3 length equals 11 residues. V lost 4 bases to trimming and J lost 10 bases, with 11 bases between them. Germline CDR1 SQVTM, CDR2 ANQGSEA. The CDR3, as DNA: TGCAGCGTTGTAAGGGGATATATTCAGTACTTC. Translated: CSVVRGYIQYF.

The rearrangement joins TRBV28 to TRBJ2-3, with 12 bases that match TRBD2. Per the germline V gene, CDR1 is MDHEN and CDR2 is SYDVKM. CDR3 length equals 15 residues. With V trimmed by 6 bases and J by 6 bases, 7 bases remained unmatched. Here the CDR3 DNA reads TGTGCCAGCAGCCGGACTAGCGGGATTTCTGATACGCAGTATTTT. It translates to CASSRTSGISDTQYF.

The V call is TRBV7-3, the J call TRBJ2-2; 14 nucleotides agree with TRBD2. Unmatched junction bases numbered 4, after V lost 2 bases and J lost 2 bases. Germline values: CDR1 SGHTA, CDR2 FQGTGA. The CDR3 sequence is 18 residues long. For the CDR3, the DNA is TGTGCCAGCAGCTTAGGACTAGCGGGAGGAATAAACACCGGGGAGCTGTTTTTT. It is translated as CASSLGLAGGINTGELFF.

A few counts support this clonotype. The J gene is TRBJ2-7, the V gene TRBV7-2, with D perhaps TRBD1 (6 bases). The CDR3 contains 14 residues. The V gene lost 4 bases and the J gene lost 3 bases, with 13 bases spanning the gap. Looked up from germline, CDR1 is SGHTA and CDR2 is FQGNSA. The CDR3 spells CASSSPRDNYEQYF. DNA for the CDR3: TGTGCCAGCAGCTCCCCCCGGGACAACTACGAGCAGTACTTC. Variable domain in full (rest from reference TRBV7-2 and TRBJ2-7): GAGVSQSPSNKVTEKGKDVELRCDPISGHTALYWYRQSLGQGLEFLIYFQGNSAPDKSGLPSDRFSAERTGGSVSTLTIQRTQQEDSAVYLCASSSPRDNYEQYFGPGTRLTVT.

This clonotype was observed a few times. This chain joins TRBV2 and TRBJ2-2, with TRBD2 as a possible D gene (5 bases). In germline, CDR1 is SNHLY, CDR2 FYNNEI. V gave up 3 bases and J gave up 1 base, with 9 bases separating them. The CDR3 spans 15 residues. DNA of the CDR3: TGTGCCAGCAGTGACATAGGGAGGAACACCGGGGAGCTGTTTTTT. Translating it yields CASSDIGRNTGELFF.

This clonotype was seen at least ten times. The chain is built from TRBV7-2 and TRBJ1-5; TRBD1 aligns across 7 bases. The junction had 8 bases not matched to a gene; V was cut back by 5 bases and J by 7 bases. The germline V gene has CDR1 SGHTA and CDR2 FQGNSA. This CDR3 contains 14 residues. The CDR3 protein is CASSLQGIWQPQHF. CDR3 nucleotides: TGTGCCAGCAGCCTACAGGGGATCTGGCAGCCCCAGCATTTT.

This clonotype was observed a handful of times. The chain employs TRBV12-3 or TRBV12-4 and TRBJ2-3, with 7 positions matching TRBD1. The CDR3 spans 12 residues. The V and J ends lost 5 bases and 4 bases, in that order; junction bases with no gene match: 0. The CDR3 DNA is TGTGCCAGCAGTACAGGGGCAGATACGCAGTATTTT. Protein: CASSTGADTQYF.

This clonotype showed up just a few times. The CDR3 is CASSFGQGTPGYGYTF. The CDR3 coding sequence is TGTGCCAGCAGCTTTGGACAGGGGACGCCTGGCTATGGCTACACCTTC. The chain has TRBV7-8 and TRBJ1-2; 9 nucleotides align to TRBD1. V shed 3 bases, J shed 4 bases, and the junction held 9 bases outside the gene matches. The CDR3 consists of 16 residues. Germline CDR1 and CDR2: SGHVS and FQNEAQ. Supplemented by reference TRBV7-8 and TRBJ1-2, the full variable domain reads GAGVSQSPRYKVAKRGQDVALRCDPISGHVSLFWYQQALGQGPEFLTYFQNEAQLDKSGLPSDRFFAERPEGSVSTLKIQRTQQEDSAVYLCASSFGQGTPGYGYTFGSGTRLTVV.

The rearrangement uses TRBV6-2 or TRBV6-3 and TRBJ2-5; tentatively, D is TRBD2 (7 bases). Germline lookup yields CDR1 MNHEY and CDR2 SVGEGT. V was shortened by 6 bases and J by 5 bases, with 19 bases between the two germline ends. The CDR3 contains 15 residues. The CDR3 reads CASSQGGRARETQYF. CDR3 in DNA: TGTGCCAGCAGCCAAGGGGGGAGGGCCAGGGAGACCCAGTACTTC.

This clonotype appeared many times. V usage is TRBV19 and J usage is TRBJ2-3; 10 bases are shared with TRBD2. Per germline, CDR1 LNHDA and CDR2 SQIVND (reference sequence). The CDR3 has 15 amino acids. With V trimmed by 4 bases and J by 2 bases, 3 bases remained unmatched. The CDR3 DNA reads TGTGCCAGTAGTAGAGGGACTAGCGCCACAGATACGCAGTATTTT. Its protein is CASSRGTSATDTQYF.

This clonotype was counted many times. The rearrangement joins TRBV3-1 to TRBJ2-3, with no clear D. Trimming left V 4 bases short and J 4 bases short, with 12 bases between. The CDR3 contains 14 residues. Looked up from germline, CDR1 is LGHDT and CDR2 is YNNKEL (reference sequence). The CDR3 bases are TGTGCCAGCAGCCCCCCTAACGCCGCAGATACGCAGTATTTT. Amino acid sequence: CASSPPNAADTQYF.

J is TRBJ2-5 and V is TRBV3-1; D might be TRBD1 (6 bases). Per germline, CDR1 LGHDT and CDR2 YNNKEL (reference sequence). With 0 bases removed from V and 6 bases from J, the gap between germline ends came to 11 bases. The CDR3 has 14 amino acids. CDR3 sequence (DNA): TGTGCCAGCAGCCAAGATAACAGGGTACAGACCCAGTACTTC. Protein: CASSQDNRVQTQYF.

There are a few counts of this clonotype. CDR3 in amino acids: CSARDWRGNSYEQYF. The CDR3 nucleotides are TGCAGTGCTAGAGATTGGCGGGGGAACTCCTACGAGCAGTACTTC. This rearrangement joins TRBV20-1 to TRBJ2-7, with 7 bases lining up with TRBD2. From germline, CDR1 is DFQATT and CDR2 SNEGSKA (reference sequence). With V trimmed by 0 bases and J by 0 bases, 5 bases remained unmatched. There are 15 residues in the CDR3.

This clonotype was picked up many times. The chain has TRBV12-3 or TRBV12-4 and TRBJ1-2; TRBD1 is a possible D gene (5 bases). Trimming removed 7 bases at V and 3 bases at J, with 18 bases between. This CDR3 is built from 15 residues. Written as DNA, the CDR3 is TGTGCCAGCACCGGGACCAGCAAGGGCTACTATGGCTACACCTTC. Protein product: CASTGTSKGYYGYTF.

This chain connects TRBV28 to TRBJ2-7, with TRBD1 matching over 7 bases. Germline V gene sequence: CDR1 MDHEN, CDR2 SYDVKM. V dropped 10 bases and J dropped 2; count of bases not matched to a gene: 5. The CDR3 is 12 amino acids. CDR3 protein: CATRDSAYEQYF. CDR3 sequence (DNA): TGTGCCACCCGGGACAGCGCCTACGAGCAGTACTTC.

The sample holds a few counts of this clonotype. The genes are TRBV7-2 and TRBJ2-2, with D possibly matching TRBD1 (6 bases). The germline CDR1 and CDR2 sequences are SGHTA and FQGNSA. Trimming cost V 2 bases and J 3 bases, with 10 bases left between them. CDR3 size: 15 residues. CDR3 amino acids: CASSLSQGDTGELFF. The CDR3, as DNA: TGTGCCAGCAGCTTATCACAGGGTGACACCGGGGAGCTGTTTTTT.